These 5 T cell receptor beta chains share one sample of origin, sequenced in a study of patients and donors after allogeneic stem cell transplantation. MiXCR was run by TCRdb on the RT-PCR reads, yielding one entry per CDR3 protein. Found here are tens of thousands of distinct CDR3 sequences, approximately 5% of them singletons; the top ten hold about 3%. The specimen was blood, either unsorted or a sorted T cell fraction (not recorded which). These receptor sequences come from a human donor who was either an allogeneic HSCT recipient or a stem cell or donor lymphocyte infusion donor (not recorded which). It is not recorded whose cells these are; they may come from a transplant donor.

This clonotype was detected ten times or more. Written as DNA, the CDR3 is TGCAGTGCTAGAGATTCTGGGGCGAGCACTGAAGCTTTCTTT. Translating it yields CSARDSGASTEAFF. J is TRBJ1-1 and V is TRBV20-1; a possible D gene is TRBD1 (5 bases). This CDR3 is built from 14 residues. The germline V and J ends were trimmed by 0 bases and 4 bases, with 12 bases remaining between them. Germline CDR1 reads DFQATT; CDR2 reads SNEGSKA (reference sequence).

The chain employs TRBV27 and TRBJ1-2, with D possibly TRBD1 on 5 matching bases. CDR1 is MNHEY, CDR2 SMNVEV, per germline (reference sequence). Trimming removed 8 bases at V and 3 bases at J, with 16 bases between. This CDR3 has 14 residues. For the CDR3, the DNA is TGTGCCAGCTCCACGCGGGGGGGGTACTATGGCTACACCTTC. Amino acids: CASSTRGGYYGYTF.

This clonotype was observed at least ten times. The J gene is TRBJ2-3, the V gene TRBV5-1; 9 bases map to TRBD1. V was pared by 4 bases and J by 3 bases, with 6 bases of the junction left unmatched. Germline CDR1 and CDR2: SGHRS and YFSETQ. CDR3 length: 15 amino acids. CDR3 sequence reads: CASSASGQGTDTQYF. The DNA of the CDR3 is TGCGCCAGCAGCGCCTCGGGACAGGGAACAGATACGCAGTATTTT. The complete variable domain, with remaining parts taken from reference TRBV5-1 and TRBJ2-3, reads KAGVTQTPRYLIKTRGQQVTLSCSPISGHRSVSWYQQTPGQGLQFLFEYFSETQRNKGNFPGRFSGRQFSNSRSEMNVSTLELGDSALYLCASSASGQGTDTQYFGPGTRLTVL.

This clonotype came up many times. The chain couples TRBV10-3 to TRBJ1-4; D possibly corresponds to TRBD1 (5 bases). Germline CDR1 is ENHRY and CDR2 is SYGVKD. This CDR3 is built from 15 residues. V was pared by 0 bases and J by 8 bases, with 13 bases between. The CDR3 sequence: CAISESLGDPEKLFF. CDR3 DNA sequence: TGTGCCATCAGTGAGTCTTTAGGGGACCCCGAAAAACTGTTTTTT.

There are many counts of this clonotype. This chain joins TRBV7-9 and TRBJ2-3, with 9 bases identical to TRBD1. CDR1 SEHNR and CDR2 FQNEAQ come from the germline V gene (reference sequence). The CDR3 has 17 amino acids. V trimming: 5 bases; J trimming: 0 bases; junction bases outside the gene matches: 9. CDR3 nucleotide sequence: TGTGCCAGCAGCATTTCCGGGACAGGGATGAGCACAGATACGCAGTATTTT. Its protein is CASSISGTGMSTDTQYF.